This T cell receptor beta chain was recovered during a study of T cell repertoires in cytomegalovirus infection (dated 2019 in TCRdb). In terms of the full investigation: The HLA type of each donor mattered for the analysis, because public TCR beta signatures pointed to carriage of CMV infection along with the matching HLA type.

This clonotype was recorded many times. Its target antigen remains unknown. Base qualities are not recorded, but no much larger clone differs from it by a single base. Sequencing used an Illumina HiSeq 1500. Starting from the raw public reads, TCRdb applied fastp trimming at Q25, assembled clones with MiXCR and retained in-frame beta chains. One record per CDR3 amino acid sequence lists the most common genes and DNA. Counted in this sample were over 250,000 distinct CDR3 sequences; about 25% of them appeared once. In total, the top ten clones hold 11% to 15% of the sample. Study-wide findings and limitations: In both this cohort and an independent cohort of 300 to 450 donors, the cumulative frequency of public TCR beta family members distinguished carriers of CMV infection plus the relevant HLA type. The ex vivo response was dominated by HLA-C-restricted CMV-specific TCR beta clonotypes, and the single most frequent clonotype in two of eight donors was supplied by these HLA-C-restricted clonotypes.

Sequenced sample: PBMCs. The receptor's source is a human donor in good health (CMV status not recorded). Some clones in this sample may be carry-over from other donors' samples.

The CDR3 sequence is CASSSGQDYEQYF. The base sequence is TGTGCCAGCAGCTCGGGACAGGACTACGAGCAGTACTTC. The chain was built from TRBV7-3 and TRBJ2-7; 8 bases in between match TRBD1. Trimming leaves V shorter by 4 bases and J shorter by 3 bases, with the junction holding 2 bases beyond the gene matches. The CDR3 spans 13 residues, from the cysteine through the phenylalanine. Just the 39-base CDR3 DNA is kept, in frame starting at base 1. CDR1 and CDR2, looked up from the germline V gene, are SGHTA and FQGTGA.